One and the same sample provided the 19 T cell receptor beta chains below, sequenced in a study of OX40 agonist ivuxolimab in advanced cancers. Method: immunoSEQ multiplex PCR; TCRdb's copy keeps in-frame clones and lacks some. The sample yields 85,000 to 100,000 clones, around 85% seen once. The sequenced sample was CD4+ or CD8+ T cells sorted from blood, obtained in a trial of the OX40 agonist ivuxolimab. These receptors all come from an adult with an advanced solid tumor such as melanoma, head and neck, liver or kidney cancer.

In nucleotides, the CDR3 is TGCGCCAGCAGCCAAGGACTAGCGGAAGACGGGGAGCTGTTTTTT. Protein product: CASSQGLAEDGELFF. The V gene is TRBV4-3, the J gene TRBJ2-2; 9 bases map to TRBD2. CDR1 and CDR2 from the germline V gene are LGHNA and YSLEER. The CDR3 runs 15 residues. Germline trimming cut 1 base from V and 7 bases from J; bases unmatched to any gene: 4.

The chain carries TRBV15 and TRBJ2-2; tentatively, D is TRBD2 (6 bases). The CDR3 contains 15 residues. Trimming cost V 0 bases and J 5 bases, with 10 bases left between them. CDR1 and CDR2 (germline): LNHNV, YYDKDF (reference sequence). The CDR3 loop is CATSRDGRRTGELFF. CDR3 in DNA: TGTGCCACCAGCAGAGATGGGAGGAGGACCGGGGAGCTGTTTTTT.

The rearrangement joins TRBV4-2 to TRBJ2-7; 8 bases are a match to TRBD1. This CDR3 is 14 amino acids long. Trimming took 4 bases from V and 5 from J; bases not matched to a gene: 7. Looked up from germline, CDR1 is LGHNA and CDR2 is YNFKEQ. The CDR3 here is CASSPSDRGNEQYF. CDR3 sequence (DNA): TGTGCCAGCAGCCCCTCCGACAGGGGCAACGAGCAGTACTTC.

This clone was picked up one time. This chain connects TRBV4-2 to TRBJ2-7, with a tentative D call TRBD1 (5 bases). There are 13 residues in the CDR3. Germline CDR1 reads LGHNA; CDR2 reads YNFKEQ. Trimming took 3 bases from V and 4 from J, leaving 10 bases between them. CDR3 loop: CASSQIDSYEQYF. CDR3 bases: TGTGCCAGCAGCCAGATTGACAGTTACGAGCAGTACTTC.

V is TRBV11-2 and J is TRBJ2-1; TRBD2 matches at 10 bases. The CDR3 contains 14 residues. V was pared by 3 bases and J by 7 bases, with 3 bases of the junction left unmatched. Germline V gene sequence: CDR1 SGHAT, CDR2 FQNNGV. The CDR3 loop is CASSLSGRANEQFF. The CDR3 nucleotides read TGTGCCAGCAGCTTGAGCGGGAGGGCGAATGAGCAGTTCTTC. Full variable domain (outside the CDR3, taken from reference TRBV11-2 and TRBJ2-1): EAGVAQSPRYKIIEKRQSVAFWCNPISGHATLYWYQQILGQGPKLLIQFQNNGVVDDSQLPKDRFSAERLKGVDSTLKIQPAKLEDSAVYLCASSLSGRANEQFFGPGTRLTVL.

This clone was picked up a small number of times. This chain links TRBV4-1 with TRBJ1-2; 8 bases align to TRBD1. With V trimmed by 0 bases and J by 4 bases, 4 bases remained unmatched. The CDR3 has 15 amino acids. Per the germline V gene, CDR1 is MGHRA and CDR2 is YSYEKL. This chain's CDR3 is CASSQDIQGAYGYTF. In DNA, the CDR3 is TGCGCCAGCAGCCAAGATATTCAGGGGGCCTATGGCTACACCTTC.

V and J are TRBV5-4 and TRBJ2-2, with TRBD2 matching over 7 bases. V gave up 6 bases and J gave up 6 bases; unmatched junction bases: 8. Germline values: CDR1 SGHNT, CDR2 YYREEE (reference sequence). The CDR3 is 14 amino acids. The DNA of the CDR3 is TGTGCCAGCACCACGTATGGGGGGGCCGGGGAGCTGTTTTTT. This translates into CASTTYGGAGELFF.

This chain links TRBV11-1 with TRBJ2-7; D ambiguous. CDR1 is SGHAT, CDR2 FQDESV, per germline (reference sequence). Between the trimmed V and J ends, which lost 4 bases and 3 bases, there was a span of 7 bases. The CDR3 sequence is 12 residues long. As DNA, the CDR3 is TGTGCCAGCAGCTCTGGCGGCTACGAGCAGTACTTC. Translating it yields CASSSGGYEQYF.

J is TRBJ2-7 and V is TRBV6-1; 10 bases are a match to TRBD2. Germline V gene data show CDR1 as MNHNS and CDR2 as SASEGT. V was pared by 1 base and J by 5 bases, with 8 bases of the junction left unmatched. The CDR3 is made up of 16 amino acids. The CDR3 here is CASSEVASGSLHEQYF. CDR3 in DNA: TGTGCCAGCAGTGAAGTGGCTAGCGGGAGTCTCCACGAGCAGTACTTC.

The chain is built from TRBV11-3 and TRBJ2-7, with D uncertain. The CDR3 runs 13 residues. CDR1 SGHNT and CDR2 YENEEA come from the germline V gene. The V and J ends lost 4 bases and 4 bases respectively, with 11 bases between them. The CDR3 loop reads CASSYRVPYEQYF. The CDR3 bases are TGTGCCAGCAGCTACCGGGTCCCTTACGAGCAGTACTTC.

The chain employs TRBV11-3 and TRBJ2-5; D is possibly TRBD1 or TRBD2 (5 bases each). The length of the CDR3 is 13 residues. Germline assignment: CDR1 SGHNT and CDR2 YENEEA. Trimming cost V 2 bases and J 11 bases, with 15 bases left between them. The CDR3 sequence: CASSLIGLGEQYF. The DNA of the CDR3 is TGTGCCAGCAGCTTAATAGGGCTGGGGGAGCAGTACTTC.

V usage is TRBV25-1 and J usage is TRBJ2-2; 7 nucleotides agree with TRBD2. Germline V lookup: CDR1 MGHDK, CDR2 SYGVNS. Trimming took 7 bases from V and 4 from J; bases not matched to a gene: 12. This CDR3 has 16 amino acids. This CDR3 reads CASTRGGVEGTGELFF. The CDR3 DNA sequence: TGTGCCAGCACCCGGGGAGGGGTCGAAGGCACCGGGGAGCTGTTTTTT.

The sample holds one count of this clone. The rearrangement uses TRBV9 and TRBJ1-2; no firm D call. CDR3 length: 12 amino acids. Trimming pared 4 bases from V and 4 bases from J, leaving 8 bases between. The germline gives CDR1 SGDLS, CDR2 YYNGEE. CDR3 coding DNA: TGTGCCAGCAGCCAGGCATCCTATGGCTACACCTTC. As protein: CASSQASYGYTF.

V gene TRBV28 combines with J gene TRBJ2-1; D may be TRBD2 (7 bases). Germline assignment: CDR1 MDHEN and CDR2 SYDVKM. Deletions cut 0 bases from V and 6 bases from J, with 15 bases between. This CDR3 has 16 amino acids. CDR3 bases: TGTGCCAGCAGTTTATGGGCGAGTGGGGGGGCCAATGAGCAGTTCTTC. Its translation: CASSLWASGGANEQFF.

In its sample, this clone was seen a few times. This chain links TRBV2 with TRBJ2-3; the D gene is possibly TRBD2 (5 bases). The CDR3 totals 15 residues. The V and J ends lost 6 bases and 1 base respectively, with 14 bases between them. Germline assignment: CDR1 SNHLY and CDR2 FYNNEI. The CDR3: CASSGDWGGTDTQYF. As DNA, the CDR3 is TGTGCCAGCAGCGGTGACTGGGGAGGCACAGATACGCAGTATTTT.

CDR3: CASSPAPYSGRLRNEQFF. DNA for the CDR3: TGTGCCAGCAGCCCGGCACCATATAGCGGTAGGCTCCGAAATGAGCAGTTCTTC. This chain joins TRBV7-3 and TRBJ2-1; D is possibly TRBD2 (6 bases). Germline V gene data show CDR1 as SGHTA and CDR2 as FQGTGA. Trimming cost V 5 bases and J 7 bases, with 27 bases left between them. The CDR3 length is 18 residues.

The genes are TRBV7-2 and TRBJ2-1, with 12 bases aligning to TRBD1. Germline V lookup: CDR1 SGHTA, CDR2 FQGNSA. After removal of 7 bases from V and 7 bases from J, the junction contained 8 bases not matched to a gene. The CDR3 extends over 15 amino acids. CDR3 protein: CASTVGTGGLNEQFF. The CDR3 nucleotides are TGTGCCAGCACCGTGGGGACAGGGGGCTTAAATGAGCAGTTCTTC.

J is TRBJ2-3 and V is TRBV28, with 7 bases that match TRBD1. Unmatched junction bases numbered 7, after V lost 3 bases and J lost 4 bases. Germline CDR1 reads MDHEN; CDR2 reads SYDVKM. The length of the CDR3 is 15 residues. The CDR3 DNA reads as TGTGCCAGCAGTTTGTTTACAGGGGCAGCAGATACGCAGTATTTT. It encodes CASSLFTGAADTQYF.

The table lists this clone with a few counts. V and J are TRBV5-4 and TRBJ2-1; no definite D call. Trimming pared 0 bases from V and 4 bases from J, leaving 2 bases between. Germline lookup yields CDR1 SGHNT and CDR2 YYREEE (reference sequence). The CDR3 consists of 12 residues. This CDR3 is CASSLVYNEQFF. The CDR3 bases are TGTGCCAGCAGCTTGGTATACAATGAGCAGTTCTTC.